This is a list of T cell receptor beta chains from one sample in a study of response to subunit inactivated influenza vaccine. TCRdb analysed the RT-PCR reads with MiXCR anew, one entry per CDR3 protein. Of 450,000 to 700,000 distinct CDR3 sequences listed, about 14% are singletons. The input for sequencing was PBMCs from blood, taken approximately 13 days after vaccination. The receptor source for this set is a man in his fifties or sixties who received an inactivated influenza vaccine. The CDR3 runs from the conserved cysteine through the conserved F or W. A D gene is named only where the DNA matches it firmly. Size tells how often a clone was seen (once, few, many) or the class of an expanded clone, and some rows leave it out.

v_gene	j_gene	abundance	d_gene	CDR3nt	CDR3aa
TRBV5-1	TRBJ2-5	NA	TRBD2	TGCGCCAGCAGCTTGGCGGTTTTGAGCGGGGGATCAGGGGAGACCCAGTACTTC	CASSLAVLSGGSGETQYF
TRBV2	TRBJ2-1	NA	TRBD2	TGTGCCAGCAGCCCTAGACTAGCGGGGGGGAGTGAGCAGTTCTTC	CASSPRLAGGSEQFF
TRBV25-1	TRBJ1-6	many	NA	TGTGCCAGCAGTTCCGGGGGTAATTCACCCCTCCACTTT	CASSSGGNSPLHF
TRBV7-9	TRBJ2-2	few	NA	TGTGCCAGCAGCGTCGGGGGCTCCGACACCGGGGAGCTGTTTTTT	CASSVGGSDTGELFF
TRBV12-3/TRBV12-4	TRBJ1-2	NA	NA	TGTGCCAGCACTCCGGACGTTGGCTATGGCTACACCTTC	CASTPDVGYGYTF
TRBV7-2	TRBJ2-7	NA	TRBD1	TGTGCCAGCAGCTTAGCGGGACAGGGGTACAACGAGCAGTACTTC	CASSLAGQGYNEQYF
TRBV27	TRBJ2-7	few	TRBD1	TGTGCCAGCAGTTCGGTTAGTGGGACAGGGGGAGCCGAGCAGTACTTC	CASSSVSGTGGAEQYF
TRBV4-3	TRBJ2-5	few	NA	TGCGCCAGCAGCCAAGATGTGGGACGGCTACAAGAGACCCAGTACTTC	CASSQDVGRLQETQYF
TRBV6-2/TRBV6-3	TRBJ2-1	many	TRBD2	TGTGCCAGCAGTTACAAGCTAGCGGTCCCTTACAATGAGCAGTTCTTC	CASSYKLAVPYNEQFF
TRBV6-2/TRBV6-3	TRBJ1-1	NA	NA	TGTGCCAGCAGTTACGGGCCCACTGAAGCTTTCTTT	CASSYGPTEAFF
TRBV20-1	TRBJ2-1	few	NA	TGCAGTGCTAGCCAATCAGGGGACAATGAGCAGTTCTTC	CSASQSGDNEQFF
TRBV29-1	TRBJ2-7	many	NA	TGCAGCGTTGGGGGGCGAAGCGGGACCGTCGAGCAGTACTTC	CSVGGRSGTVEQYF
TRBV7-8	TRBJ2-3	NA	TRBD2	TGTGCCAGCAGCTTAGAAGGGATGGGACTAGCGGGAGCGGATACGCAGTATTTT	CASSLEGMGLAGADTQYF
TRBV14	TRBJ1-2	few	NA	TGTGCCAGCAGCTATCAGGGTTTTGGCTACACCTTC	CASSYQGFGYTF
TRBV25-1	TRBJ2-1	few	NA	TGTGCCAGCAGTGAATCTGTAGGGGGTGGTGATGAGCAGTTCTTC	CASSESVGGGDEQFF
TRBV5-1	TRBJ2-5	NA	NA	TGCGCCAGCAGCTTGGGGCGAGGGAACCTCCAAGAGACCCAGTACTTC	CASSLGRGNLQETQYF
TRBV3-1	TRBJ2-2	few	TRBD1	TGTGCCAGCGGAAGACAGGGGGCAACCGGGGAGCTGTTTTTT	CASGRQGATGELFF
TRBV3-1	TRBJ2-7	NA	NA	TGTGCCAGCAGCCAGGGCCTCCGGACCTACGAGCAGTACTTC	CASSQGLRTYEQYF
TRBV5-1	TRBJ1-1	NA	NA	TGCGCCAGCAGCTCTCAGGACACTGAAGCTTTCTTT	CASSSQDTEAFF
TRBV28	TRBJ2-7	NA	TRBD1	TGTGCCAGCAGTCCCGGAGGGACAGGGGTGCACGAGCAGTACTTC	CASSPGGTGVHEQYF
TRBV12-3/TRBV12-4	TRBJ2-3	many	TRBD2	TGTGCCAGCAGTCCCAGACTAGCGGGAGGTAACACAGATACGCAGTATTTT	CASSPRLAGGNTDTQYF
TRBV9	TRBJ2-7	NA	TRBD2	TGTGCCAGCAGCTCTCCGACTAGCGGGAAGCAGTACTTC	CASSSPTSGKQYF
TRBV7-2	TRBJ2-3	NA	NA	TGTGCCAGCAGCCGCGGCGGGGGCGATACGCAGTATTTT	CASSRGGGDTQYF
TRBV2	TRBJ2-1	many	TRBD2	TGTGCCAGCAGTGAATCGGGCGGGAGCTCCTACAATGAGCAGTTCTTC	CASSESGGSSYNEQFF
TRBV12-3/TRBV12-4	TRBJ2-2	few	NA	TGTGCCAGCAGTATCAATTGGCCCCGGGAGCTGTTTTTT	CASSINWPRELFF
TRBV7-9	TRBJ2-3	few	NA	TGTGCCAGCAGCTTCTCGGCGGGGCTCACAGATACGCAGTATTTT	CASSFSAGLTDTQYF
TRBV5-5	TRBJ2-1	NA	NA	TGTGCCATGAGCCCCGGGCTCCTCTGCTACAATGAGCAGTTCTTC	CAMSPGLLCYNEQFF
TRBV4-2	TRBJ2-5	NA	NA	TGTGCCAGCAGCCAAGATGAAGTTCAAGAGACCCAGTACTTC	CASSQDEVQETQYF
TRBV28	TRBJ2-3	NA	TRBD2	TGTGCCAGCAACGTCCTAGCGGGCCCAGATACGCAGTATTTT	CASNVLAGPDTQYF
TRBV20-1	TRBJ2-4	few	TRBD2	TGCAGTGCTGGGGAGGGAGCTTCGGACATTCAGTACTTC	CSAGEGASDIQYF
TRBV7-3	TRBJ1-3	few	TRBD1	TGTGCCAGCCCACTAGGGACAGGGATATCGATACCTGGAAACACCATATATTTT	CASPLGTGISIPGNTIYF
TRBV10-3	TRBJ1-6	many	NA	TGTGCCATCAGGCCGGCAGGGGAGAATTCACCCCTCCACTTT	CAIRPAGENSPLHF
TRBV27	TRBJ2-7	NA	NA	TGTGCCAGCAGTTTAGGAATGGGGCGCAGGTACGAGCAGTACTTC	CASSLGMGRRYEQYF
TRBV4-3	TRBJ1-4	few	NA	TGCGCCAGCAGCCAAGAAATCGGACGGCCGGGGAAGGGGTCAAAACTGTTTTTT	CASSQEIGRPGKGSKLFF
TRBV5-1	TRBJ2-3	NA	NA	TGCGCCAGCAGCTTGTGGGGGGACTCTAGCACAGATACGCAGTATTTT	CASSLWGDSSTDTQYF
TRBV5-1	TRBJ2-5	NA	TRBD2	TGCGCCAGCAGCCCAGCGGGAGGGTCGGAAGAGACCCAGTACTTC	CASSPAGGSEETQYF
TRBV28	TRBJ2-1	few	NA	TGTGCCAGCAGGACCTTCATCGGGGGCCCATACAATGAGCAGTTCTTC	CASRTFIGGPYNEQFF
TRBV7-2	TRBJ1-2	few	NA	TGTGCCAGCAGCTCAAGGGACCCCCTCCTTGGCTACACCTTC	CASSSRDPLLGYTF
TRBV20-1	TRBJ1-6	few	NA	TGCAGTGCTAGAGACGCAAGCTCCTATAATTCACCCCTCCACTTT	CSARDASSYNSPLHF
TRBV6-2/TRBV6-3	TRBJ1-1	few	NA	TGTGCCAGCAGTTACACCGCATCTAGCGGGGTTTTCTTT	CASSYTASSGVFF
TRBV18	TRBJ2-7	NA	NA	TGTGCCAGCTCGCCATTTGTGTCCTACGAGCAGTACTTC	CASSPFVSYEQYF
TRBV6-2/TRBV6-3	TRBJ2-7	NA	TRBD1	TGTGCCAGCAGTTCCGGACAGGGGACGTTTACCTACGAGCAGTACTTC	CASSSGQGTFTYEQYF
TRBV5-5	TRBJ1-1	many	NA	TGTGCCAGCAGCAACACAGAGAACACTGAAGCTTTCTTT	CASSNTENTEAFF
TRBV12-3/TRBV12-4	TRBJ2-7	NA	NA	TGTGCCAGCAGTTTGCTTCTGGGGTCGCAAGAGCAGTACTTC	CASSLLLGSQEQYF
TRBV20-1	TRBJ1-1	NA	NA	TGCAGTGCTAGAGATCTTACAGGGTCGGGAACTGAAGCTTTCTTT	CSARDLTGSGTEAFF
TRBV10-3	TRBJ2-3	few	NA	TGTGCCATCAGTGGTTTGGGTGCGGGCACAGATACGCAGTATTTT	CAISGLGAGTDTQYF
TRBV20-1	TRBJ2-3	few	TRBD2	TGCAGTGCTTCCTCGGCTAGCGGGAGGAGATATATCACAGATACGCAGTATTTT	CSASSASGRRYITDTQYF
TRBV29-1	TRBJ2-2	few	NA	TGCAGCGTTCGAACAGGGGGGGACGCGAGCACCGGGGAGCTGTTTTTT	CSVRTGGDASTGELFF
TRBV7-8	TRBJ2-3	few	NA	TGTGCCAGCAGCTTAAGTGGAGGACTCCACACAGATACGCAGTATTTT	CASSLSGGLHTDTQYF
TRBV29-1	TRBJ2-3	few	NA	TGCAGCGCCTCTATGCGTGCGGATACGCAGTATTTT	CSASMRADTQYF